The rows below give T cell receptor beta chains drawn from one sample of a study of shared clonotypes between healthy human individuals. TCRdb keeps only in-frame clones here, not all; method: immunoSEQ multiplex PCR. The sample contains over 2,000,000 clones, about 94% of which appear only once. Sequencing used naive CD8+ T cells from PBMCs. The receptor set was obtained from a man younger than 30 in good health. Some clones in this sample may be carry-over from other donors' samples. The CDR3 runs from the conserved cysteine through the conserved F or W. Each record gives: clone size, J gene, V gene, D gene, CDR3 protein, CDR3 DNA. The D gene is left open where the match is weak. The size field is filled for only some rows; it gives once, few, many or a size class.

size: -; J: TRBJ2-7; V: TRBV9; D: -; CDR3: CASSVDEVGPDEQYF; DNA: TGTGCCAGCAGCGTAGATGAGGTGGGGCCGGACGAGCAGTACTTC
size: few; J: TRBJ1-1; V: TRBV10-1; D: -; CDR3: CASSPGGGTEAFF; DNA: TGCGCCAGCAGCCCCGGTGGGGGCACTGAAGCTTTCTTT
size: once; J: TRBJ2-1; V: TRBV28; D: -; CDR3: CASSFEAGPYNEQFF; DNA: TGTGCCAGCAGTTTCGAGGCAGGGCCCTACAATGAGCAGTTCTTC
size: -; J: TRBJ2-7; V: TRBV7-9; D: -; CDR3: CASSFWGLGSYEQYF; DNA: TGTGCCAGCAGCTTTTGGGGGCTCGGGTCCTACGAGCAGTACTTC
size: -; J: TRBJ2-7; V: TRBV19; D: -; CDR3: CASSIVTGKFDEQYF; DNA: TGTGCCAGTAGTATAGTTACAGGGAAGTTCGACGAGCAGTACTTC
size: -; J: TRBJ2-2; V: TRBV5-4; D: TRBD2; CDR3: CASSGTSLLGGELFF; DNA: TGTGCCAGCAGCGGGACTAGTCTCCTTGGTGGGGAGCTGTTTTTT
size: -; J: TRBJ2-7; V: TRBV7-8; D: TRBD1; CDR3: CASSLGRGTYEQYF; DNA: TGTGCCAGCAGCTTAGGCAGGGGGACATACGAGCAGTACTTC
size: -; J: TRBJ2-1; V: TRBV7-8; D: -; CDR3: CASSLGPSNNEQFF; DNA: TGTGCCAGCAGCCTCGGCCCCTCAAACAATGAGCAGTTCTTC
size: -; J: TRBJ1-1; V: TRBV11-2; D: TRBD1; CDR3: CASSFYVDRGTEAFF; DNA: TGTGCCAGCAGCTTTTATGTGGACAGGGGAACTGAAGCTTTCTTT
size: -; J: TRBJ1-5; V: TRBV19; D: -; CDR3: CASSIYGVEGGNQPQHF; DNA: TGTGCCAGTAGTATTTACGGGGTCGAAGGGGGCAATCAGCCCCAGCATTTT
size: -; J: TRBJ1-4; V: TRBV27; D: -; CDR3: CASSAQQGWSREKLFF; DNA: TGTGCCAGCAGTGCACAACAGGGCTGGTCTCGGGAAAAACTGTTTTTT
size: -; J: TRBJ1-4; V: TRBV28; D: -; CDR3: CASSLSQWGKLFF; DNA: TGTGCCAGCAGTTTATCACAGTGGGGAAAACTGTTTTTT
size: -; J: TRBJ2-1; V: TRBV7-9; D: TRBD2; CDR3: CASSMTSGLNEQFF; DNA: TGTGCCAGCAGCATGACTAGCGGATTAAATGAGCAGTTCTTC
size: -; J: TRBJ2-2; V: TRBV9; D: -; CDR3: CASSVGRGAAGELFF; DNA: TGTGCCAGCAGCGTAGGTCGGGGGGCCGCCGGGGAGCTGTTTTTT
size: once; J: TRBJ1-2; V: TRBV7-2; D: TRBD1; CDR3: CASSLQFLADRAGGGYTF; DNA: TGTGCCAGCAGCTTACAATTCTTAGCCGACAGGGCCGGTGGTGGCTACACCTTC
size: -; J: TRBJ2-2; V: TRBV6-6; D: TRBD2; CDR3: CASSWAGETGELFF; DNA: TGTGCCAGCAGTTGGGCGGGGGAAACCGGGGAGCTGTTTTTT
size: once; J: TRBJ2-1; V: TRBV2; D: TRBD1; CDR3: CASSGGDRVAGHEQFF; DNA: TGTGCCAGCAGTGGCGGTGACAGGGTAGCTGGCCATGAGCAGTTCTTC
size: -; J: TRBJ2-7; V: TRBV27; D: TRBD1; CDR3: CASSLGTGVGYEQYF; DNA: TGTGCCAGCAGTTTGGGGACAGGGGTAGGCTACGAGCAGTACTTC
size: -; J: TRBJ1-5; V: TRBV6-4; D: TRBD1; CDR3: CAILLPGQCITGNQPQHF; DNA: TGTGCCATCCTCCTTCCGGGACAGTGTATTACTGGCAATCAGCCCCAGCATTTT
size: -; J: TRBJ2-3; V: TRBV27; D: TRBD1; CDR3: CASSPWDRARTDTQYF; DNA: TGTGCCAGCAGTCCGTGGGACAGGGCCCGCACAGATACGCAGTATTTT
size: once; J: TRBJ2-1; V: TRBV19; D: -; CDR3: CASSISDEQFF; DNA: TGTGCCAGTAGTATATCTGATGAGCAGTTCTTC
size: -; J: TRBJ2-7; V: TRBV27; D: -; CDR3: CASGQGSSYEQYF; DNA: TGTGCCAGCGGACAAGGCAGTTCCTACGAGCAGTACTTC
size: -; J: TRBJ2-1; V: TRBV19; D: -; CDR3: CASSIGGWEQFF; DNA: TGTGCCAGTAGTATAGGGGGATGGGAGCAGTTCTTC
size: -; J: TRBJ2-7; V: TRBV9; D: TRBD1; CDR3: CASSEGTDVYEQYF; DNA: TGTGCCAGCAGCGAGGGGACAGACGTTTACGAGCAGTACTTC